This T cell receptor beta chain was documented in a study of T cells in Graves' hyperthyroidism and ophthalmopathy. Patients aged 18 to 65 had newly diagnosed hyperthyroidism lasting under 2 months. The CDR3 runs to 16 residues. From germline, CDR1 is SGHTA and CDR2 FQGNSA. J gave up 7 bases and V 1 base, and 7 bases lay outside the gene matches. In this sample, this clonotype turned up many times. Its antigen is not identified. Notes on the study in general: Most thyroid-expanded clonotypes above 0.001 were also found in blood. Through a model of 13 V-J features, ophthalmopathy was separated from stable hyperthyroidism. The model anticipated ophthalmopathy a median approximately 6.7 months pre-onset.

TCR beta CDR3 regions were amplified from RNA. HTBI primers were the set used in a first-round RT-PCR of the TCR CDR3. Each CDR3 protein is one row after TCRdb ran MiXCR on the multiplex PCR reads. Of fewer than 350,000 distinct CDR3 sequences detected, more than 10% appear once; the ten largest clones hold 6.5% to 10%. The chain has TRBV7-2 and TRBJ2-1, with 10 bases identical to TRBD2. Sequencing was done on a sample of blood. The clonotype originates from a woman aged 30 to 39 with Graves' hyperthyroidism that later progressed to Graves' ophthalmopathy. CDR3 in DNA: TGTGCCAGCAGCTTAGTGCTAGCGGGAGTGAGGAATGAGCAGTTCTTC. Its protein is CASSLVLAGVRNEQFF. The variable domain in full, completed from reference TRBV7-2 and TRBJ2-1, reads GAGVSQSPSNKVTEKGKDVELRCDPISGHTALYWYRQSLGQGLEFLIYFQGNSAPDKSGLPSDRFSAERTGGSVSTLTIQRTQQEDSAVYLCASSLVLAGVRNEQFFGPGTRLTVL.